The 11 T cell receptor beta chains reported below all come from one sample, sequenced in a study of T cells in narcolepsy. Assay used: immunoSEQ multiplex PCR; TCRdb lists only in-frame clones, some missing. The table lists fewer than 40,000 clones, over 65% of them singletons, with 2% to 2.5% in the top ten. The specimen sequenced was memory (CD45RA-) CD4+ T cells from blood. Receptors were obtained from a human donor in good health.

The rearrangement uses TRBV7-9 and TRBJ1-2, with 9 bases lining up with TRBD1. The CDR3 is made up of 17 amino acids. CDR1 and CDR2 (germline): SEHNR, FQNEAQ (reference sequence). The ends lost 1 base at V and 3 bases at J; junction bases unmatched: 9. CDR3 loop: CASSLVTGGVGDYGYTF. CDR3 bases: TGTGCCAGCAGCTTAGTCACAGGGGGCGTAGGGGACTATGGCTACACCTTC.

A note on this clone: At the DNA level, this CDR3 is encoded by other sequences in the same sample as well. This rearrangement joins TRBV30 to TRBJ2-3, with 11 bases identical to TRBD2. Germline CDR1 reads GTSNPN; CDR2 reads SVGIG (reference sequence). After removal of 8 bases from V and 3 bases from J, the junction contained 7 bases not matched to a gene. The CDR3 sequence is 14 residues long. CDR3 loop: CAGSGGADTDTQYF. The CDR3, as DNA: TGTGCCGGTAGCGGGGGGGCCGATACAGATACGCAGTATTTT.

V and J are TRBV10-2 and TRBJ1-1; D call uncertain. V was trimmed by 6 bases and J by 1 base, leaving 9 bases between them. Germline V lookup: CDR1 WSHSY, CDR2 SAAADI. CDR3 length: 13 amino acids. The CDR3 sequence: CASSVQRNTEAFF. CDR3 bases: TGCGCCAGCAGCGTACAGAGGAACACTGAAGCTTTCTTT.

The chain combines TRBV5-8 with TRBJ1-3; possible D gene TRBD1, 5 bases. Trimming removed 2 bases from V and 2 bases from J, with 8 bases in between. The germline V gene has CDR1 SGHTS and CDR2 YDEGEE. The CDR3 is 14 amino acids. CDR3 residues: CASSLTGAGNTIYF. The CDR3 region has the DNA TGTGCCAGCAGCTTAACAGGAGCTGGAAACACCATATATTTT. The full variable domain, in which reference TRBV5-8 and TRBJ1-3 provide the parts outside the CDR3, is EAGVTQSPTHLIKTRGQQATLRCSPISGHTSVYWYQQALGLGLQFLLWYDEGEERNRGNFPPRFSGRQFPNYSSELNVNALELEDSALYLCASSLTGAGNTIYFGEGSWLTVV.

This chain joins TRBV30 and TRBJ1-6; 7 nucleotides agree with TRBD1. Germline V gives CDR1 GTSNPN, CDR2 SVGIG (reference sequence). The trim removed 8 bases at V and 8 bases at J, leaving 9 bases unmatched. CDR3 length: 13 residues. Written as DNA, the CDR3 is TGTGCCAGAAGACAGGGCGGGGATTCACCCCTCCACTTT. Its translation: CARRQGGDSPLHF.

V and J are TRBV2 and TRBJ1-1, with TRBD1 matching 9 bases. Germline CDR1 is SNHLY and CDR2 is FYNNEI. This CDR3 is built from 16 residues. Trimming at V came to 3 bases and at J to 3 bases, leaving 8 bases not matched to a gene. The DNA of the CDR3 is TGTGCCAGCAGTGAGGACAGGGGTACCCCTCACACTGAAGCTTTCTTT. It specifies CASSEDRGTPHTEAFF.

The V call is TRBV28, the J call TRBJ1-2, with 8 bases matching TRBD1. Unmatched junction bases numbered 9, after V lost 7 bases and J lost 2 bases. The CDR3 totals 15 residues. CDR1 is MDHEN and CDR2 is SYDVKM in the germline V gene. CDR3 nucleotides: TGTGCCAGCACCCCAGGACAGGGAAGAAACTATGGCTACACCTTC. This codes for CASTPGQGRNYGYTF.

The rearrangement joins TRBV5-1 to TRBJ1-2; perhaps TRBD1 as D (5 bases). CDR1 and CDR2 (germline): SGHRS, YFSETQ. This CDR3 is built from 14 residues. V lost 6 bases, J lost 2 bases, and 14 bases lay in between. DNA for the CDR3: TGCGCCAGCAATATGAATCAGGGAAACTATGGCTACACCTTC. Translated, it gives CASNMNQGNYGYTF.

This clone showed up just a few times. This rearrangement joins TRBV10-2 to TRBJ2-2, with D unresolved. V gave up 10 bases and J gave up 4 bases, with 16 bases separating them. CDR3 length equals 14 residues. Germline loops: CDR1 WSHSY, CDR2 SAAADI. This CDR3 reads CATSWVLSTGELFF. CDR3 sequence (DNA): TGCGCCACTTCTTGGGTCTTATCCACCGGGGAGCTGTTTTTT.

The chain joins TRBV4-2 to TRBJ2-2, with 9 bases that match TRBD1. The V gene end was trimmed by 7 bases and the J gene end by 3 bases; junction bases not matched to a gene: 3. Germline CDR1 is LGHNA and CDR2 is YNFKEQ. The CDR3 consists of 14 residues. The CDR3 bases are TGTGCCAGCACTCGACAGGGGGACACCGGGGAGCTGTTTTTT. Its translation: CASTRQGDTGELFF.

This sequence joins TRBV7-2 and TRBJ1-5; D may be TRBD1 (5 bases). V was trimmed by 5 bases and J by 1 base, leaving 12 bases between them. Per the germline V gene, CDR1 is SGHTA and CDR2 is FQGNSA. There are 15 residues in the CDR3. CDR3 protein: CASSQRGISNQPQHF. The CDR3, as DNA: TGTGCCAGCAGCCAGAGGGGTATAAGCAATCAGCCCCAGCATTTT.